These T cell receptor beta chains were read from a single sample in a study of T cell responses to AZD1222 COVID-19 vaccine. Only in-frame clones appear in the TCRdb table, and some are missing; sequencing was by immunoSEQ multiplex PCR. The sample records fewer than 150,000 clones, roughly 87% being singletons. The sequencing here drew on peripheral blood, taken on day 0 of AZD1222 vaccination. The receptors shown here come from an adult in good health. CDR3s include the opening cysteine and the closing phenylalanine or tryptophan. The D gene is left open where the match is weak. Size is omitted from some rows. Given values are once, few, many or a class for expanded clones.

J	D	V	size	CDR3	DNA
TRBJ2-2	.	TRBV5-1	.	CASSLVGFTGELFF	TGCGCCAGCAGCTTGGTTGGGTTCACCGGGGAGCTGTTTTTT
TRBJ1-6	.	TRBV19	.	CASSVPDNYNSPLHF	TGTGCCAGTAGTGTCCCGGACAATTATAATTCACCCCTCCACTTT
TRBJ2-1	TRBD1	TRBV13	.	CASSPRWGTGGGSTSYNEQFF	TGTGCCAGCAGCCCCCGGTGGGGGACAGGAGGGGGATCTACCTCCTACAATGAGCAGTTCTTC
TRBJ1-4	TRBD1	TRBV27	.	CASSPQGANEKLFF	TGTGCCAGCAGTCCCCAGGGGGCGAATGAAAAACTGTTTTTT
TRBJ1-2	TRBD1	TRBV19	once	CASSTDRNYGYTF	TGTGCCAGTAGCACGGACAGGAACTATGGCTACACCTTC
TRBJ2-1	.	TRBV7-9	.	CASSDSEGEQFF	TGTGCCAGCAGCGACTCGGAAGGGGAGCAGTTCTTC
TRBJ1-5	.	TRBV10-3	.	CAISESGGSNQPQHF	TGTGCCATCAGTGAGTCCGGGGGTAGCAATCAGCCCCAGCATTTT
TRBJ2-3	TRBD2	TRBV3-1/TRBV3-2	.	CASSSVPGLAVRGRDTQYF	TGTGCCAGCAGCTCCGTCCCGGGACTAGCGGTCAGGGGTCGTGATACGCAGTATTTT
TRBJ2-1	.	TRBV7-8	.	CASSFRDLGYNEQFF	TGTGCCAGCAGCTTCCGGGACCTCGGTTACAATGAGCAGTTCTTC
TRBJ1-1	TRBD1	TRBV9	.	CASSVAGTGVLEAFF	TGTGCCAGCAGCGTAGCCGGGACAGGGGTCCTTGAAGCTTTCTTT
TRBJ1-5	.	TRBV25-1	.	CASRRERGPQHF	TGTGCCAGCAGAAGGGAGAGAGGGCCCCAGCATTTT
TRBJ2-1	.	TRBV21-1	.	CASSLRDTYNEQFF	TGTGCCAGCAGCTTACGGGACACATACAATGAGCAGTTCTTC
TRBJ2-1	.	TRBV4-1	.	CASSEDWPEAYNEQFF	TGCGCCAGCAGCGAAGACTGGCCAGAAGCCTACAATGAGCAGTTCTTC
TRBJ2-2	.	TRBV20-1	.	CSAGKPGELFF	TGCAGTGCTGGGAAGCCCGGGGAGCTGTTTTTT
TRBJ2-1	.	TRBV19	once	CASSPGPRGEQFF	TGTGCCAGTAGCCCGGGGCCCCGGGGTGAGCAGTTCTTC
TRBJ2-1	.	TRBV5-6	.	CASSEGTGGEQFF	TGTGCCAGCAGCGAGGGGACGGGCGGTGAGCAGTTCTTC
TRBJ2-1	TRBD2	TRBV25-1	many	CASSEVRGGNYNEQFF	TGTGCCAGCAGTGAGGTGCGGGGGGGAAACTACAATGAGCAGTTCTTC
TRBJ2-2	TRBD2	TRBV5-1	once	CASSQGLAGPTGELFF	TGCGCCAGCAGCCAGGGACTAGCGGGACCAACCGGGGAGCTGTTTTTT
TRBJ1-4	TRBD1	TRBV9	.	CASSAGTANEKLFF	TGTGCCAGCAGCGCCGGGACAGCTAATGAAAAACTGTTTTTT
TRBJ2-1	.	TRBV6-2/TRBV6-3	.	CASSYGLQTYNEQFF	TGTGCCAGCAGTTATGGTTTGCAGACCTACAATGAGCAGTTCTTC
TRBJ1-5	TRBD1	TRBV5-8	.	CASSNHRGYSNQPQHF	TGTGCCAGCAGCAACCACAGGGGATATAGCAATCAGCCCCAGCATTTT
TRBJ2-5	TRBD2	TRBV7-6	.	CASSLAPSGVGQETQYF	TGTGCCAGCAGCTTAGCGCCTAGCGGGGTAGGGCAAGAGACCCAGTACTTC
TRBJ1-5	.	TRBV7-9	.	CASSLGGNNQPQHF	TGTGCCAGCAGCTTAGGTGGCAACAATCAGCCCCAGCATTTT
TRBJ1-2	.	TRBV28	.	CASSVGGAVSYGYTF	TGTGCCAGCAGTGTAGGGGGTGCGGTCTCTTACGGCTACACCTTC
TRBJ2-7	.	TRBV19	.	CASSPETTYEQYF	TGTGCCAGTAGTCCCGAAACGACCTACGAGCAGTACTTC
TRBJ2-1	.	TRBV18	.	CASLAGYNEQFF	TGTGCCAGCCTAGCCGGGTACAATGAGCAGTTCTTC
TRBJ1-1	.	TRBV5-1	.	CASSLGSEAFF	TGCGCCAGCAGCTTGGGGTCTGAAGCTTTCTTT
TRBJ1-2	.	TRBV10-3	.	CAISENTGTNYGYTF	TGTGCCATCAGTGAAAATACGGGAACTAACTATGGCTACACCTTC
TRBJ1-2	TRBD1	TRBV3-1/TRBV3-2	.	CASSQDRGRGGYTF	TGTGCCAGCAGCCAGGACAGGGGGCGGGGTGGCTACACCTTC
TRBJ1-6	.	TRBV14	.	CASSQDSSYNSPLHF	TGTGCCAGCAGCCAAGACAGCTCCTATAATTCACCCCTCCACTTT
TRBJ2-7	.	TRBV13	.	CASSRGGGVDEQYF	TGTGCCAGCAGCAGGGGTGGGGGAGTGGACGAGCAGTACTTC
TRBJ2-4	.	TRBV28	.	CASSLLGNIQYF	TGTGCCAGCAGTTTATTGGGGAACATTCAGTACTTC
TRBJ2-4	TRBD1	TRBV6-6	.	CASRATGGLGKNIQYF	TGTGCCAGCAGGGCAACAGGGGGCTTGGGCAAAAACATTCAGTACTTC
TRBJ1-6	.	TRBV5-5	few	CASSLTPPGLSYNSPLHF	TGTGCCAGCAGCCTGACCCCCCCCGGCTTGTCCTATAATTCACCCCTCCACTTT
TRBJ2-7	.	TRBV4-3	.	CASSQGTGTTDSQYF	TGCGCCAGCAGCCAGGGAACCGGGACAACCGACTCGCAGTACTTC
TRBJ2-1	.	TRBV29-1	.	CSVEVAREPGFF	TGCAGCGTTGAAGTGGCCAGGGAGCCCGGGTTCTTC
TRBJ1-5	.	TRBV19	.	CASSQTWGSNQPQHF	TGTGCCAGTAGTCAGACATGGGGTAGCAATCAGCCCCAGCATTTT
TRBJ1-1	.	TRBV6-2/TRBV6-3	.	CASSLALREAFF	TGTGCCAGCAGTCTCGCCCTGCGTGAAGCTTTCTTT
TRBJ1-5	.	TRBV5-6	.	CASSLGPGDTQPQHF	TGTGCCAGCAGCTTGGGGCCGGGGGATACTCAGCCCCAGCATTTT
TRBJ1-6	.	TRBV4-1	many	CASSPIGRDIYSPLHF	TGCGCCAGCAGCCCGATCGGCCGGGACATCTATTCACCCCTCCACTTT
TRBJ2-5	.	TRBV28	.	CASSFGVLQETQYF	TGTGCCAGCAGTTTTGGGGTACTCCAAGAGACCCAGTACTTC
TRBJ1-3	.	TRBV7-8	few	CASSERGSGNTIYF	TGTGCCAGCAGCGAGAGGGGCTCTGGAAACACCATATATTTT
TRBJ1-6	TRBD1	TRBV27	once	CASRSGTEESPLHF	TGTGCCAGCAGATCCGGGACAGAAGAGTCACCCCTCCACTTT
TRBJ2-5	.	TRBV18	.	CASSPVWDPKETQYF	TGTGCCAGCTCACCTGTCTGGGACCCAAAAGAGACCCAGTACTTC
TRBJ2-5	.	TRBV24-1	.	CATSDFRKGETQYF	TGTGCCACCAGTGATTTTCGTAAGGGGGAGACCCAGTACTTC
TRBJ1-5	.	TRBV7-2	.	CASSLVVGYSNQPQHF	TGTGCCAGCAGCTTAGTCGTCGGTTATAGCAATCAGCCCCAGCATTTT